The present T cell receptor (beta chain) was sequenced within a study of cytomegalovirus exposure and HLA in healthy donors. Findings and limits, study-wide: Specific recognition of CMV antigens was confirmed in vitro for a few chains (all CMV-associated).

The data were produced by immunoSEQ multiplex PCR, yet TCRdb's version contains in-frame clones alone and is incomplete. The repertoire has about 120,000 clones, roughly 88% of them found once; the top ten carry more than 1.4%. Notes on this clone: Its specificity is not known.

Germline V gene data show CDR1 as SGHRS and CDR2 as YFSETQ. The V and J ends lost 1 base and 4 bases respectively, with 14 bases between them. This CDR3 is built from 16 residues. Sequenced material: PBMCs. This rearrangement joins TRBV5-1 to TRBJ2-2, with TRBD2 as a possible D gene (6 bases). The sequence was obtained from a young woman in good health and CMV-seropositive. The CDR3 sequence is CASSLFTGVRTGELFF. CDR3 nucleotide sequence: TGCGCCAGCAGCTTGTTCACGGGAGTGCGCACCGGGGAGCTGTTTTTT.